A single sample gave rise to the 8 T cell receptor beta chains below, sequenced in a study of cytomegalovirus exposure and HLA in healthy donors. Generated by immunoSEQ multiplex PCR, the TCRdb table keeps only in-frame clones and is missing some. The sample lists 70,000 or so clones, 94% occurring once. The sequenced material came from PBMCs. Every receptor here comes from a woman between 18 and 29 years old in good health and CMV-seronegative.

The V and J genes are TRBV27 and TRBJ1-1; TRBD1 matches 8 bases. The V gene end was trimmed by 4 bases and the J gene end by 7 bases; junction bases not matched to a gene: 8. Germline V CDR1 and CDR2: MNHEY, SMNVEV (reference sequence). This CDR3 has 14 residues. The CDR3 DNA is TGTGCCAGCAGTTCAGGGGGCGCGATAAGTGAAGCTTTCTTT. As protein: CASSSGGAISEAFF.

The V gene is TRBV13, the J gene TRBJ2-1, with D possibly being TRBD2 (6 bases). Germline V gives CDR1 PRHDT, CDR2 FYEKMQ (reference sequence). The CDR3 has 16 amino acids. V was shortened by 5 bases and J by 0 bases, with 14 bases between the two germline ends. Here the CDR3 DNA reads TGTGCCAGCAGCCCCCGGGCCGGGAGCTCCTACAATGAGCAGTTCTTC. Protein: CASSPRAGSSYNEQFF.

J is TRBJ2-7 and V is TRBV27, with a weak D call TRBD2 (6 bases). Trimming shortened V by 3 bases and J by 3 bases, and 15 bases separated the two germline ends. Per the germline V gene, CDR1 is MNHEY and CDR2 is SMNVEV (reference sequence). There are 15 residues in the CDR3. The CDR3 nucleotides are TGTGCCAGCAGTTTTGCGGACGGGGGAAACTACGAGCAGTACTTC. Protein sequence: CASSFADGGNYEQYF.

This clone occurred a few times. This sequence joins TRBV4-3 and TRBJ1-6, with D hard to call. CDR3 length equals 15 residues. V lost 0 bases and J 6 bases, leaving 9 bases between the germline ends. Germline-derived CDR1 and CDR2 are LGHNA and YSLEER. CDR3 in DNA: TGCGCCAGCAGCCAAGATAGCCTCGCTAATTCACCCCTCCACTTT. Its protein product is CASSQDSLANSPLHF.

The V gene is TRBV19, the J gene TRBJ1-4, with 7 bases matching TRBD1. J lost 1 base, V lost 5 bases, and 4 bases had no gene match. This CDR3 is 15 amino acids long. Germline V lookup: CDR1 LNHDA, CDR2 SQIVND (reference sequence). CDR3 sequence reads: CASSPRDRTNEKLFF. DNA for the CDR3: TGTGCCAGTAGTCCAAGGGACAGAACTAATGAAAAACTGTTTTTT.

The chain has TRBV29-1 and TRBJ2-1, with a tentative D call TRBD2 (5 bases). The CDR3 is 13 amino acids. CDR1 and CDR2 (germline): SQVTM, ANQGSEA. V was trimmed by 2 bases and J by 6 bases, leaving 11 bases between them. The chain's CDR3 is CSVEWEKGNEQFF. The CDR3 coding sequence is TGCAGCGTTGAATGGGAGAAGGGCAATGAGCAGTTCTTC.

The chain links TRBV4-2 to TRBJ1-5, with 7 bases that match TRBD1. Trimming took 5 bases from V and 4 from J; bases not matched to a gene: 5. The CDR3 extends over 14 amino acids. The germline V gene has CDR1 LGHNA and CDR2 YNFKEQ. CDR3 DNA sequence: TGTGCCAGCAGCACCGACAGGGAGAATCAGCCCCAGCATTTT. It is translated as CASSTDRENQPQHF.

The chain uses TRBV5-1 and TRBJ1-1, with 8 bases aligning to TRBD1. The CDR3 consists of 16 residues. CDR1 is SGHRS and CDR2 is YFSETQ in the germline V gene. V dropped 1 base and J dropped 1; count of bases not matched to a gene: 6. CDR3 residues: CASSLLSGQGNTEAFF. CDR3 bases: TGCGCCAGCAGCTTGCTTTCCGGACAGGGGAACACTGAAGCTTTCTTT. Looking up the rest from reference TRBV5-1 and TRBJ1-1 gives the full variable domain: KAGVTQTPRYLIKTRGQQVTLSCSPISGHRSVSWYQQTPGQGLQFLFEYFSETQRNKGNFPGRFSGRQFSNSRSEMNVSTLELGDSALYLCASSLLSGQGNTEAFFGQGTRLTVV.